The rows below give T cell receptor beta chains drawn from one sample of a study of CD8 T cells in ankylosing spondylitis. One entry per CDR3 protein, called by TCRdb with MiXCR from the 5' RACE reads. The data hold approximately 250,000 distinct CDR3 sequences, with 30% to 40% observed a single time. Input material: blood, either unsorted or a sorted T cell fraction (not recorded which). These receptors were collected from a male donor with ankylosing spondylitis or in good health (not recorded which). The CDR3 runs from the conserved cysteine through the conserved F or W. Fields, in order: J gene, D gene, clone size, V gene, CDR3 protein, CDR3 DNA. A D gene is named only where the DNA matches it firmly. Clone size is stated in some rows and not others, as once, few, many or a class when expanded.

>TRBJ2-3|.|.|TRBV12-3/TRBV12-4
CASSFSSSTDTQYF
TGTGCCAGCAGTTTTTCGTCTAGCACAGATACGCAGTATTTT
>TRBJ2-2|TRBD2|few|TRBV20-1
CSASSGGAESGELFF
TGCAGTGCTTCTAGCGGGGGGGCTGAGTCCGGGGAGCTGTTTTTT
>TRBJ2-7|.|few|TRBV12-3/TRBV12-4
CASSPQSSPYEQYF
TGTGCCAGCAGCCCTCAATCTTCCCCCTACGAGCAGTACTTC
>TRBJ2-7|.|.|TRBV11-2
CASILGVYEQYF
TGTGCCAGCATCTTAGGGGTTTACGAGCAGTACTTC
>TRBJ1-5|.|.|TRBV10-3
CATTQTDPNQPQHF
TGTGCCACTACCCAGACAGACCCTAATCAGCCCCAGCATTTT
>TRBJ1-6|.|many|TRBV12-3/TRBV12-4
CASSFGSPLHF
TGTGCCAGCAGTTTCGGCTCACCCCTCCACTTT
>TRBJ2-1|TRBD1|.|TRBV20-1
CSAEQGAIYNEQFF
TGCAGTGCAGAACAGGGGGCTATCTACAATGAGCAGTTCTTC
>TRBJ1-5|.|.|TRBV27
CASSADKANQPQHF
TGTGCCAGCAGTGCGGACAAGGCCAATCAGCCCCAGCATTTT
>TRBJ1-2|.|few|TRBV20-1
CSAREGYGYTF
TGCAGTGCTAGAGAGGGGTATGGCTACACCTTC
>TRBJ1-2|.|.|TRBV12-3/TRBV12-4
CASSLVGVYVDGYTF
TGTGCCAGCAGTTTGGTTGGTGTTTACGTGGATGGCTACACCTTC
>TRBJ2-5|.|.|TRBV12-3/TRBV12-4
CASRSQGRPQYF
TGTGCCAGCAGGTCGCAGGGTCGGCCCCAGTACTTC
>TRBJ2-5|.|few|TRBV20-1
CSAPGHPRPETQYF
TGCAGTGCTCCGGGACACCCCAGGCCGGAGACCCAGTACTTC
>TRBJ1-6|.|few|TRBV10-3
CAISESSVRDSPLHF
TGTGCCATCAGTGAGTCTTCCGTCCGGGATTCACCCCTCCACTTT
>TRBJ1-2|.|few|TRBV27
CASTFRENYGYTF
TGTGCCAGCACCTTCCGGGAAAACTATGGCTACACCTTC
>TRBJ2-1|TRBD2|.|TRBV20-1
CSASPYGGDNEQFF
TGCAGTGCTAGCCCCTATGGGGGGGACAATGAGCAGTTCTTC
>TRBJ2-3|.|few|TRBV20-1
CSAPDKGAPRDTQYF
TGCAGTGCTCCGGACAAGGGCGCCCCCCGGGATACGCAGTATTTT
>TRBJ1-2|TRBD1|.|TRBV29-1
CSVAQGAGYTF
TGCAGCGTGGCACAGGGGGCGGGCTACACCTTC
>TRBJ2-7|TRBD1|few|TRBV28
CASSFDRASYEQYF
TGTGCCAGCAGTTTCGACAGGGCCTCCTACGAGCAGTACTTC
>TRBJ2-3|.|.|TRBV30
CAWSELDTQYF
TGTGCCTGGAGTGAACTAGATACGCAGTATTTT
>TRBJ1-2|TRBD1|.|TRBV12-3/TRBV12-4
CASSVGTGDGYTF
TGTGCCAGCAGTGTAGGGACAGGGGATGGCTACACCTTC
>TRBJ2-2|TRBD2|.|TRBV7-6
CASSSIVGLSNTGELFF
TGTGCCAGCAGCTCGATAGTGGGACTATCGAACACCGGGGAGCTGTTTTTT
>TRBJ1-3|.|few|TRBV7-2
CASSLMEVGGNTIYF
TGTGCCAGCAGCTTAATGGAGGTGGGCGGAAACACCATATATTTT
>TRBJ2-3|.|few|TRBV27
CATVDRITDTQYF
TGTGCCACCGTCGACAGGATAACAGATACGCAGTATTTT
>TRBJ2-2|.|.|TRBV24-1
CATSSYTGELFF
TGTGCCACCAGCAGTTACACCGGGGAGCTGTTTTTT
>TRBJ2-3|TRBD2|few|TRBV7-2
CASSVRGADTQYF
TGTGCCAGCAGCGTGCGGGGGGCAGATACGCAGTATTTT
>TRBJ2-7|.|few|TRBV12-3/TRBV12-4
CASTDSTSYEQYF
TGTGCCAGCACGGACAGTACCTCCTACGAGCAGTACTTC
>TRBJ1-2|.|.|TRBV6-1
CASSTTGDQVGGYTF
TGTGCCAGCAGCACCACGGGGGACCAAGTCGGTGGCTACACCTTC
>TRBJ2-5|.|.|TRBV7-9
CASSLGELQETQYF
TGTGCCAGCAGCTTAGGAGAGTTACAAGAGACCCAGTACTTC
>TRBJ2-5|TRBD1|few|TRBV12-3/TRBV12-4
CASSKQGLETQYF
TGTGCCAGCAGCAAACAGGGGCTGGAGACCCAGTACTTC
>TRBJ2-3|.|.|TRBV3-1
CASSQAVSTDTQYF
TGTGCCAGCAGCCAGGCGGTGAGCACAGATACGCAGTATTTT
>TRBJ2-3|.|few|TRBV7-9
CASSPGFSDTQYF
TGTGCCAGCAGCCCCGGGTTCTCAGATACGCAGTATTTT
>TRBJ1-2|.|.|TRBV20-1
CSARDKTATNYGYTF
TGCAGTGCTAGAGATAAAACAGCCACTAACTATGGCTACACCTTC
>TRBJ2-7|TRBD1|.|TRBV7-9
CASSLDQLDRGPYEQYF
TGTGCCAGCAGCTTAGATCAATTGGACAGGGGACCCTACGAGCAGTACTTC
>TRBJ2-2|.|.|TRBV12-3/TRBV12-4
CASSFSGKRGGELFF
TGTGCCAGCAGTTTTAGCGGCAAGCGCGGCGGGGAGCTGTTTTTT
>TRBJ2-3|TRBD1|.|TRBV5-1
CASSIGQGADTQYF
TGCGCCAGCAGCATAGGACAGGGAGCCGATACGCAGTATTTT
>TRBJ2-1|TRBD1|.|TRBV6-1
CASRAQVRTGGFNEQFF
TGTGCCAGCAGAGCCCAAGTTAGGACAGGGGGTTTCAATGAGCAGTTCTTC
>TRBJ1-5|.|.|TRBV12-3/TRBV12-4
CASGSRVFQTNQPQHF
TGTGCCAGCGGGAGCCGCGTGTTCCAGACCAATCAGCCCCAGCATTTT
>TRBJ2-3|.|few|TRBV10-3
CAITGADTQYF
TGTGCCATCACGGGGGCAGATACGCAGTATTTT
>TRBJ2-7|.|.|TRBV27
CASGYYEQYF
TGTGCCAGCGGATACTACGAGCAGTACTTC
>TRBJ1-4|TRBD1|.|TRBV28
CASSFQGANEKLFF
TGTGCCAGCAGTTTTCAGGGGGCAAATGAAAAACTGTTTTTT
>TRBJ2-2|TRBD1|.|TRBV29-1
CSVEDLRGRTGELFF
TGCAGCGTTGAAGATCTAAGGGGGCGCACCGGGGAGCTGTTTTTT
>TRBJ1-2|.|few|TRBV6-5
CASSYGQGSNYGYTF
TGTGCCAGCAGTTACGGTCAGGGCTCTAACTATGGCTACACCTTC
>TRBJ2-5|.|.|TRBV30
CAWSLGVQETQYF
TGTGCCTGGAGTCTGGGGGTACAAGAGACCCAGTACTTC
>TRBJ1-2|.|.|TRBV12-3/TRBV12-4
CASSFMQGWDGYTF
TGTGCCAGCAGTTTTATGCAGGGTTGGGACGGCTACACCTTC
>TRBJ2-1|.|few|TRBV6-1
CASRDDLDVDNEQFF
TGTGCCAGCAGGGACGACCTAGACGTCGACAATGAGCAGTTCTTC